The present TCR beta chain was sequenced within a study of CD8+CD57+ T cells in acquired aplastic anemia. The template used for profiling TCR beta VDJ and CDR3 was genomic DNA. A single record per CDR3 protein comes from TCRdb applying MiXCR to the reads. The data show approximately 250,000 distinct CDR3 sequences, about 80% seen once. The authors sequenced patients whose flow cytometry had shown CD8+CD57+ cell expansion. The CDR3 totals 14 residues. V was pared by 4 bases and J by 9 bases, with 7 bases of the junction left unmatched. From germline, CDR1 is SGHRS and CDR2 YFSETQ. The TCR sequence derives from a human donor with aplastic anemia. The chain carries TRBV5-1 and TRBJ2-1, with TRBD1 matching 10 bases. The specimen was sorted CD4+, CD8+, or CD8+CD57+ T cells (not recorded which) from PBMCs. The CDR3 DNA is TGCGCCAGCAGCGTGGACAGGGGGGATTCTGAGCAGTTCTTC. It translates to CASSVDRGDSEQFF.